The entry below describes one T cell receptor (beta chain). This sample is part of a study of OX40 agonist ivuxolimab in advanced cancers. Per germline, CDR1 LGHNT and CDR2 FRNRAP. V lost 1 base, J lost 0 bases, and 5 bases stayed unmatched. This CDR3 contains 17 residues. TCRdb's table, derived via immunoSEQ multiplex PCR, lists solely in-frame clones and lacks some. The repertoire includes over 50,000 clones, approximately 83% of them detected once, and about 13% sits in the top ten. The V call is TRBV12-5, the J call TRBJ1-2; 10 bases agree with TRBD1. Sequenced here: CD4+ or CD8+ T cells sorted from blood, sampled in a trial of the OX40 agonist ivuxolimab. This sequence originates from an adult with an advanced solid tumor such as melanoma, head and neck, liver or kidney cancer. The CDR3 region is CASGLAGQGDSNYGYTF. The CDR3 DNA follows: TGTGCTAGTGGTTTGGCTGGACAGGGGGATTCTAACTATGGCTACACCTTC.